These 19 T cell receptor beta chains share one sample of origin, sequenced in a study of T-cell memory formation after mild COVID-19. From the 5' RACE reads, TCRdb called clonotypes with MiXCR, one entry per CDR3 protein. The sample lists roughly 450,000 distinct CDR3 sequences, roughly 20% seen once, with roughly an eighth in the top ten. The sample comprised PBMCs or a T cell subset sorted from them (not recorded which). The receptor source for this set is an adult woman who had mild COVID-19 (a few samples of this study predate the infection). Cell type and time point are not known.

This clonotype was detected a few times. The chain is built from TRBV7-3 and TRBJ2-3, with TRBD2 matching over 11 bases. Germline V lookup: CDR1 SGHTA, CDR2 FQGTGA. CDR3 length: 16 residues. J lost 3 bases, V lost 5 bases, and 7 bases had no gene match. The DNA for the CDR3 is TGTGCCAGCAGCCCTACTAGCGGGGGATCGACAGATACGCAGTATTTT. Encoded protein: CASSPTSGGSTDTQYF.

CDR3 DNA: TGTGCCTGGAGACCCACCGGGACTAGCGGGAGCTACGAGCAGTACTTC. Protein product: CAWRPTGTSGSYEQYF. V is TRBV30 and J is TRBJ2-7, with 14 bases lining up with TRBD2. CDR3 length: 16 amino acids. V was clipped by 3 bases and J by 3 bases; unmatched bases: 7. CDR1 and CDR2 from the germline V gene are GTSNPN and SVGIG (reference sequence).

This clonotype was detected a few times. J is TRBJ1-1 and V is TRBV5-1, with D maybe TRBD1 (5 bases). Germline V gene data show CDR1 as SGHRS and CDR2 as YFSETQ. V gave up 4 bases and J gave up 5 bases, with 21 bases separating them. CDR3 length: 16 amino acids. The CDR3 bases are TGCGCCAGCAGCCCACTTCCGGGGGGTTTGAGGACTGAAGCTTTCTTT. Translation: CASSPLPGGLRTEAFF.

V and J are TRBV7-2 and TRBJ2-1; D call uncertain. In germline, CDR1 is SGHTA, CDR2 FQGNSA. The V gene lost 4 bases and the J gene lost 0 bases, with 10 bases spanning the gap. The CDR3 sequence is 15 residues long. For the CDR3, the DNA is TGTGCCAGCAGCTCCGACACAAGCTCCTACAATGAGCAGTTCTTC. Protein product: CASSSDTSSYNEQFF. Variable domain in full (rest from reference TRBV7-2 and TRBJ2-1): GAGVSQSPSNKVTEKGKDVELRCDPISGHTALYWYRQSLGQGLEFLIYFQGNSAPDKSGLPSDRFSAERTGGSVSTLTIQRTQQEDSAVYLCASSSDTSSYNEQFFGPGTRLTVL.

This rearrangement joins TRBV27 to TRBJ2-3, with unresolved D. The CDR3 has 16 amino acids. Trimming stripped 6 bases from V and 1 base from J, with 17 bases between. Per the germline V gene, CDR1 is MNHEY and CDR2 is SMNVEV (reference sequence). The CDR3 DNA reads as TGTGCCAGCAGGTCCGGGCTTCAAACCCGCACAGATACGCAGTATTTT. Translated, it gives CASRSGLQTRTDTQYF.

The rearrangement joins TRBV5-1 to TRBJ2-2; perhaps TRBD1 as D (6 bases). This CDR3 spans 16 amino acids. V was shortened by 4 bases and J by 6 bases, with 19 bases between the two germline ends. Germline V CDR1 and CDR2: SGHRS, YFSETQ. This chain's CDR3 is CASSPHGQTKAGELFF. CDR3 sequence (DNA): TGCGCCAGCAGCCCGCACGGACAGACAAAAGCCGGGGAGCTGTTTTTT.

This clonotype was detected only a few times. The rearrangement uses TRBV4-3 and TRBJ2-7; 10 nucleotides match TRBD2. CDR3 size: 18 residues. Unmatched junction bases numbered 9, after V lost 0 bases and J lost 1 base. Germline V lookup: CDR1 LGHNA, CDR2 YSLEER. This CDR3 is CASSQEWTSGSPSYEQYF. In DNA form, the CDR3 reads TGCGCCAGCAGCCAAGAGTGGACTAGCGGATCACCATCCTACGAGCAGTACTTC.

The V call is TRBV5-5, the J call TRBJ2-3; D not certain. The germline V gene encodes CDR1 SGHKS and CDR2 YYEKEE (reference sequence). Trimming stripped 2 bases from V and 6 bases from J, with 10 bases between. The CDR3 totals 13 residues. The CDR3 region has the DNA TGTGCCAGCAGCTTTACAGAATACGATACGCAGTATTTT. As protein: CASSFTEYDTQYF.

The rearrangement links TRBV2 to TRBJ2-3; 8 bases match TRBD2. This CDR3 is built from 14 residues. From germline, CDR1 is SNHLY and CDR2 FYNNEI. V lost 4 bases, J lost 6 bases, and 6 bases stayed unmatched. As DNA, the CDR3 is TGTGCCAGCAGTGTCGGGCGGGGGGCTGATACGCAGTATTTT. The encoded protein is CASSVGRGADTQYF.

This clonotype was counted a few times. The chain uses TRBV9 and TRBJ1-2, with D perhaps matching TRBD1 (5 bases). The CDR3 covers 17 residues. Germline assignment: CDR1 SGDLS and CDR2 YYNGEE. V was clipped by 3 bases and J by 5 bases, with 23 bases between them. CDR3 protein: CASSGPGRGASVYGYTF. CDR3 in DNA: TGTGCCAGCAGCGGACCGGGACGGGGAGCCTCGGTTTATGGCTACACCTTC. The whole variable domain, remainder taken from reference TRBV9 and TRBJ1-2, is DSGVTQTPKHLITATGQRVTLRCSPRSGDLSVYWYQQSLDQGLQFLIQYYNGEERAKGNILERFSAQQFPDLHSELNLSSLELGDSALYFCASSGPGRGASVYGYTFGSGTRLTVV.

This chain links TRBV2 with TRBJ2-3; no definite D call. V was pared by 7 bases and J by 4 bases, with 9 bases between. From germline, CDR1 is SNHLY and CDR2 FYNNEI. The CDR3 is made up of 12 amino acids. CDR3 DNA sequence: TGTGCCAGCACCACCGTACCAGATACGCAGTATTTT. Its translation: CASTTVPDTQYF.

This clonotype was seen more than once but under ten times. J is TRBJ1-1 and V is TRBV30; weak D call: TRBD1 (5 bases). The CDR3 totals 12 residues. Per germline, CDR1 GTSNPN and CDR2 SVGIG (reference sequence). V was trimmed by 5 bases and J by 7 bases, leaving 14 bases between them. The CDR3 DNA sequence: TGTGCCTGGGGCCCCGACAGTTATGAAGCTTTCTTT. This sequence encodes CAWGPDSYEAFF.

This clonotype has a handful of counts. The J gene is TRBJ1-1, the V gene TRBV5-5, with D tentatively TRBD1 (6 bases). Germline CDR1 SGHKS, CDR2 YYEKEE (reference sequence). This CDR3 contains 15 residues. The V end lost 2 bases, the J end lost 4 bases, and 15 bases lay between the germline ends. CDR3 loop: CASSFYRVTGTEAFF. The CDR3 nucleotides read TGTGCCAGCAGCTTCTACAGGGTGACTGGCACTGAAGCTTTCTTT.

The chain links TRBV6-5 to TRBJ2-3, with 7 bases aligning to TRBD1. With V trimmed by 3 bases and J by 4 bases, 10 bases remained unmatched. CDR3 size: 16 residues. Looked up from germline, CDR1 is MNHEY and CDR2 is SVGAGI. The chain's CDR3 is CASSYWANRGPDTQYF. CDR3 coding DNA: TGTGCCAGCAGTTATTGGGCGAACAGGGGACCAGATACGCAGTATTTT.

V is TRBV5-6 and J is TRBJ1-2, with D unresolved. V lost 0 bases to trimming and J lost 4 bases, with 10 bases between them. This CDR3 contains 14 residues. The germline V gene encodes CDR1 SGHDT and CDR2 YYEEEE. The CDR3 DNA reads TGTGCCAGCAGCTTGGTAAACCAACCCTATGGCTACACCTTC. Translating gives CASSLVNQPYGYTF.

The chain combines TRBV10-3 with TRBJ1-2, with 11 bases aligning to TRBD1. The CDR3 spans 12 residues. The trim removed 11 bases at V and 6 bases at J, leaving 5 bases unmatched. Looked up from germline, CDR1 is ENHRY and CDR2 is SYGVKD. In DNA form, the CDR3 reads TGTGCCTCCGGACAGGGGGCGAATGGCTACACCTTC. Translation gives CASGQGANGYTF.

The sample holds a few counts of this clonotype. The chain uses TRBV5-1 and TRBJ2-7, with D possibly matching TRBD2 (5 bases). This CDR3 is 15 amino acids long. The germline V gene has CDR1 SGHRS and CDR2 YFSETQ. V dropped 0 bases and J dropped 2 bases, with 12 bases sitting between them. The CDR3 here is CASSLGETNTYEQYF. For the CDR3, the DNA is TGCGCCAGCAGCTTGGGGGAGACTAACACCTACGAGCAGTACTTC.

As DNA, the CDR3 is TGTGCCAGCAGCGTAGGCTCTATTCCGTCAGGGGGAGGAGAGACCCAGTACTTC. It encodes CASSVGSIPSGGGETQYF. The chain couples TRBV9 to TRBJ2-5; TRBD1 is a possible D gene (7 bases). V lost 0 bases and J 4 bases, leaving 22 bases between the germline ends. The CDR3 consists of 18 residues. CDR1 SGDLS and CDR2 YYNGEE come from the germline V gene.

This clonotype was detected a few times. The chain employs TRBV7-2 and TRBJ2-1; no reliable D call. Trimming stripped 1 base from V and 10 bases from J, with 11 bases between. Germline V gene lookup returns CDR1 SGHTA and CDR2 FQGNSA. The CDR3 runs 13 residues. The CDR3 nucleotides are TGTGCCAGCAGCTTAGGGCAGGCGAAGGAGCAGTTCTTC. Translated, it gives CASSLGQAKEQFF.